Following are 9 T cell receptor beta chains from one sample sequenced in a study of T-cell memory formation after mild COVID-19. TCRdb analysed the 5' RACE reads with MiXCR anew, one entry per CDR3 protein. The sample carries 150,000 or so distinct CDR3 sequences, about 9.9% recorded once. The sample was PBMCs or a T cell subset sorted from them (not recorded which). The source of these receptors is a man between 18 and 29 years old who had mild COVID-19 (a few samples of this study predate the infection). Cell type and time point are not known.

This clonotype was seen at least ten times. This sequence joins TRBV7-9 and TRBJ1-2; D uncertain. Trimming pared 6 bases from V and 4 bases from J, leaving 12 bases between. The CDR3 totals 13 residues. Per the germline V gene, CDR1 is SEHNR and CDR2 is FQNEAQ (reference sequence). The CDR3 DNA reads as TGTGCCAGCAGTCGATCGGGGAGCTATGGCTACACCTTC. It codes for CASSRSGSYGYTF. Supplemented by reference TRBV7-9 and TRBJ1-2, the full variable domain reads DTGVSQNPRHKITKRGQNVTFRCDPISEHNRLYWYRQTLGQGPEFLTYFQNEAQLEKSRLLSDRFSAERPKGSFSTLEIQRTEQGDSAMYLCASSRSGSYGYTFGSGTRLTVV.

V and J are TRBV11-2 and TRBJ2-3; 7 bases agree with TRBD1. Germline trimming cut 5 bases from V and 4 bases from J; bases unmatched to any gene: 6. Germline CDR1 reads SGHAT; CDR2 reads FQNNGV. CDR3 length: 14 amino acids. CDR3 loop: CASSKDQGADTQYF. CDR3 nucleotides: TGTGCCAGCAGCAAAGACCAGGGGGCAGATACGCAGTATTTT.

The chain joins TRBV6-5 to TRBJ2-2, with D possibly being TRBD1 (5 bases). V dropped 2 bases and J dropped 4 bases, with 8 bases sitting between them. Germline V gene lookup returns CDR1 MNHEY and CDR2 SVGAGI. CDR3 length: 14 amino acids. CDR3 nucleotide sequence: TGTGCCAGCAGTTACGCAGGGCGCACCGGGGAGCTGTTTTTT. Encoded protein: CASSYAGRTGELFF.

The chain links TRBV6-5 to TRBJ1-6; D is uncertain. The CDR3 sequence is 15 residues long. Trimming shortened V by 7 bases and J by 0 bases, and 10 bases separated the two germline ends. Looked up from germline, CDR1 is MNHEY and CDR2 is SVGAGI. In DNA, the CDR3 is TGTGCCAGCATGTCCTTGGGCTCCTATAATTCACCCCTCCACTTT. Translating gives CASMSLGSYNSPLHF.

Notes on this clonotype: A read error may be the cause here, since a much bigger clone is one base away. The chain combines TRBV5-1 with TRBJ2-3, with a weak D call TRBD1 (5 bases). The CDR3 has 13 residues. CDR1 is SGHRS and CDR2 is YFSETQ in the germline V gene. The DNA for the CDR3 is TGCGCCAGAAGCTGGCAGGGCCAAGATACGCAGTATTTT. It yields the protein CARSWQGQDTQYF.

This clonotype was observed many times. This chain links TRBV29-1 with TRBJ2-1, with D perhaps assigned TRBD1 or TRBD2 (5 bases each). CDR3 size: 12 residues. With 6 bases removed from V and 12 bases from J, the gap between germline ends came to 18 bases. The V gene's germline CDR1 is SQVTM and CDR2 ANQGSEA. Here the CDR3 reads CSVEGTPTVQFF. In nucleotides, the CDR3 is TGCAGCGTCGAGGGGACCCCGACTGTGCAGTTCTTC.

This clonotype appeared a few times. The gene calls are TRBV19 and TRBJ1-5; 7 nucleotides match TRBD1. Trimming took 10 bases from V and 9 from J; bases not matched to a gene: 12. This CDR3 is 13 amino acids long. CDR1 is LNHDA and CDR2 is SQIVND in the germline V gene (reference sequence). The CDR3 sequence is CATKEGAHRPQHF. The CDR3 DNA reads TGTGCCACTAAAGAGGGGGCCCATCGGCCCCAGCATTTT.

Only a few counts were recorded for this clonotype. This chain links TRBV2 with TRBJ2-3, with D hard to call. CDR1 is SNHLY, CDR2 FYNNEI, per germline. The CDR3 is 13 residues long. Trimming took 6 bases from V and 1 from J, leaving 8 bases between them. CDR3 nucleotides: TGTGCCAGCAGGACCTTAGGCACAGATACGCAGTATTTT. It translates to CASRTLGTDTQYF. Full variable domain (outside the CDR3, taken from reference TRBV2 and TRBJ2-3): EPEVTQTPSHQVTQMGQEVILRCVPISNHLYFYWYRQILGQKVEFLVSFYNNEISEKSEIFDDQFSVERPDGSNFTLKIRSTKLEDSAMYFCASRTLGTDTQYFGPGTRLTVL.

This clonotype was seen only a few times. The chain joins TRBV5-1 to TRBJ1-1, with 7 bases matching TRBD1. Trimming cost V 3 bases and J 3 bases; bases outside gene matches: 5. The germline CDR1 and CDR2 sequences are SGHRS and YFSETQ. The CDR3 covers 14 residues. The DNA of the CDR3 is TGCGCCAGCAGCTCAAGACAGGGCTACACTGAAGCTTTCTTT. Protein: CASSSRQGYTEAFF.